Included here is one TCR beta chain sequence, with context. Antigen unknown. This entry is derived from a study of shared clonotypes between healthy human individuals. Findings and caveats of the study: Among donors, sharing of clonotypes was expected to be affected by sequencing depth.

Per germline, CDR1 SGHRS and CDR2 YFSETQ. This CDR3 has 15 amino acids. Trimming pared 4 bases from V and 7 bases from J, leaving 20 bases between. Data came from immunoSEQ multiplex PCR; TCRdb stores just in-frame clones and leaves some out. This table holds about 560,000 clones, 70% to 80% found once. The receptor's source is a woman in her thirties or forties in good health. Some clones in this sample may be carry-over from other donors' samples. The sequenced sample consisted of PBMCs. This rearrangement joins TRBV5-1 to TRBJ2-5, with D possibly being TRBD2 (5 bases). CDR3 residues: CASSATVQVGRTQYF. In nucleotides, the CDR3 is TGCGCCAGCAGCGCTACTGTCCAGGTGGGGAGGACCCAGTACTTC.